This TCR beta chain was sequenced for a study of T cell responses to AZD1222 COVID-19 vaccine. Study results and limitations: After two AZD1222 doses, spike-specific TCR breadth and depth rose versus day 0. Only six AZD1222 recipients tested seropositive at baseline. Clonal diversity may have been underestimated in mostly white British donors.

This clone was detected once. Its target is not known. Trimming cost V 5 bases and J 0 bases, with 10 bases left between them. Germline V lookup: CDR1 SEHNR, CDR2 FQNEAQ (reference sequence). The CDR3 length is 15 residues. Libraries were prepared by immunoSEQ multiplex PCR; TCRdb keeps only in-frame clonotypes and omits some of them. The table lists around 150,000 clones, about 90% of them singletons. This TCR derives from an adult who received the AZD1222 COVID-19 vaccine. Sequences were derived from peripheral blood, sampled 28 days after the second AZD1222 dose. The rearrangement uses TRBV7-9 and TRBJ1-4, with no clear D. DNA for the CDR3: TGTGCCAGCAGCCCGAGGATTTCAACTAATGAAAAACTGTTTTTT. It is translated as CASSPRISTNEKLFF.